The clone carrying this T cell receptor (beta chain) turned up a few times. Its antigen is currently unknown. This CDR3 region has 14 residues. Trimming pared 3 bases from V and 3 bases from J, leaving 12 bases between. CDR1 is ENHRY and CDR2 is SYGVKD in the germline V gene. This sample is drawn from a study of regulatory T cells in long-lasting Graves disease. As for time point: persistent/refractory GD, antithyroid drugs over 5 years with positive TRAb. Making the TCR library involved RNA that had been extracted from PBMCs. iRepertoire HTBI primers and Arm-PCR of CDR3 regions built TCR beta libraries. TCRdb recomputed calls from the multiplex PCR reads with MiXCR, one row per CDR3 protein. The repertoire holds a few hundred thousand distinct CDR3 sequences, around a fifth seen once, with about 6.6% in the top ten. Broader study findings: Persistent disease preferred TRBV28, TRBJ1-2 and TRBJ2-5; new disease, TRBV20-1 and TRBJ2-1.

This receptor was taken from a female donor with Graves disease. Material: peripheral blood mononuclear cells (PBMCs), obtained when the disease was refractory, from a patient treated with antithyroid drugs. The V call is TRBV10-3, the J call TRBJ2-7, with D perhaps matching TRBD1 (6 bases). The CDR3 nucleotides are TGTGCCATCAGTGAACAGGGCACATACTACGAGCAGTACTTC. This gives the protein CAISEQGTYYEQYF.